This T cell receptor beta chain was sequenced for a study of tumor-infiltrating lymphocytes in primary liver carcinoma. This clonotype was observed a few times. The CDR3 is 15 residues long. V lost 7 bases and J 0 bases, leaving 13 bases between the germline ends. With a constant-region primer, TCR beta cDNA was made from approximately 450 ng of total RNA. Sequencing libraries for TCR beta derived from three nested multiplex PCR rounds that used slightly modified ARM-PCR. Amplification in the first two PCR rounds was performed using TRBV1-TRBV30 forward primers and a C-beta reverse primer for 10 cycles each. MiXCR, applied by TCRdb to the multiplex PCR reads, yields one record per CDR3 protein. The table lists 190,000 or so distinct CDR3 sequences, less than 70% of them singletons, with roughly 6.4% in the top ten. Unsorted whole blood supplied the RNA, and germline DNA was extracted too.

The specimen sequenced was peripheral blood. The TCR comes from a woman aged 55-69 years with primary liver carcinoma and hepatitis B virus infection. The V call is TRBV12-3 or TRBV12-4, the J call TRBJ1-3, with D hard to call. CDR3 bases: TGTGCCAGCACCTTTGGAGGGAGCTCTGGAAACACCATATATTTT. This gives the protein CASTFGGSSGNTIYF.